The rows below give T cell receptor beta chains drawn from one sample of a study of blood T cell repertoires in COVID-19. Using immunoSEQ multiplex PCR, the repertoire was profiled, and TCRdb retains in-frame clones only, with some absent. The sample gives more than 250,000 clones, about 89% of which show up once; over 4% is in the top ten. Sequenced: PBMCs or T cells enriched from blood (not recorded which). These receptors originate from a woman in her twenties or thirties who had recovered from COVID-19. Both conserved end residues are part of each CDR3. Each record gives: J gene, V gene, D gene, CDR3 length, clone size, CDR3 DNA, CDR3 protein. A D gene is named only where the DNA matches it firmly. Some rows mark clone size as missing; the rest say once, few, many or name a class of expanded clone.

J: TRBJ2-2; V: TRBV4-1; D: TRBD2; length: 17; size: -; DNA: TGCGCCAGCAGCCAAGGACTAGCGGGGGGGAACACCGGGGAGCTGTTTTTT; CDR3: CASSQGLAGGNTGELFF
J: TRBJ1-4; V: TRBV2; D: -; length: 18; size: -; DNA: TGTGCCAGCAGCGATAGGCAACACCACAACAGATTGAAACGGAAACTGTTTTTT; CDR3: CASSDRQHHNRLKRKLFF
J: TRBJ1-1; V: TRBV25-1; D: TRBD1; length: 14; size: -; DNA: TGTGCCAGCAGTGAAACAGGGGTGAGGACTGAAGCTTTCTTT; CDR3: CASSETGVRTEAFF
J: TRBJ1-1; V: TRBV5-1; D: TRBD1; length: 15; size: -; DNA: TGCGCCAGCAGCTTGGGGACAGGGAGGGGCACTGAAGCTTTCTTT; CDR3: CASSLGTGRGTEAFF
J: TRBJ2-7; V: TRBV3-1/TRBV3-2; D: -; length: 14; size: few; DNA: TGTGCCAGCAGCGATGTGGGTCAAGGGGGCGAGCAGTACTTC; CDR3: CASSDVGQGGEQYF
J: TRBJ1-2; V: TRBV29-1; D: TRBD1; length: 16; size: -; DNA: TGCAGCGTCCGAGGGGTTCCGGGACAGGGATTGGATGGCTACACCTTC; CDR3: CSVRGVPGQGLDGYTF
J: TRBJ2-5; V: TRBV15; D: -; length: 13; size: once; DNA: TGTGCCACCAGCAGAGATACGAGGGAGACCCAGTACTTC; CDR3: CATSRDTRETQYF
J: TRBJ2-3; V: TRBV21-1; D: -; length: 18; size: -; DNA: TGTGCCAGCAGCACTACCGGGACAGGGTTCAGAAGCACAGATACGCAGTATTTT; CDR3: CASSTTGTGFRSTDTQYF
J: TRBJ1-2; V: TRBV6-1; D: -; length: 16; size: -; DNA: TGTGCCAGCAGTGCCCACTGGTACAGATCTAACTATGGCTACACCTTC; CDR3: CASSAHWYRSNYGYTF
J: TRBJ1-2; V: TRBV2; D: -; length: 12; size: -; DNA: TGTGCCAGCAGTAGGACAGAATATGGCTACACCTTC; CDR3: CASSRTEYGYTF
J: TRBJ2-4; V: TRBV7-2; D: TRBD2; length: 19; size: -; DNA: TGTGCCAGCAGCCCCAAGACTAGCGGGGGGGCATCGGCCAAAAACATTCAGTACTTC; CDR3: CASSPKTSGGASAKNIQYF
J: TRBJ1-2; V: TRBV19; D: TRBD1; length: 16; size: -; DNA: TGTGCCAGTAGTATCCGGGACAGGGGTTCCAACTATGGCTACACCTTC; CDR3: CASSIRDRGSNYGYTF
J: TRBJ2-5; V: TRBV5-4; D: -; length: 13; size: -; DNA: TGTGCCAGCAGCTTGGGGGGCCGGGAGACCCAGTACTTC; CDR3: CASSLGGRETQYF
J: TRBJ2-3; V: TRBV2; D: TRBD1; length: 14; size: -; DNA: TGTGCCAGCAGGCCGGACAGGAGCACAGATACGCAGTATTTT; CDR3: CASRPDRSTDTQYF
J: TRBJ1-1; V: TRBV12-3/TRBV12-4; D: -; length: 12; size: -; DNA: TGTGCCAGCAGTACTAGGTGGGGGGGAGCTTTCTTT; CDR3: CASSTRWGGAFF
J: TRBJ1-1; V: TRBV7-2; D: -; length: 16; size: -; DNA: TGTGCCAGCAGCTGGCCCGCGGGCGCGCTGAACACTGAAGCTTTCTTT; CDR3: CASSWPAGALNTEAFF
J: TRBJ1-2; V: TRBV10-3; D: TRBD1; length: 13; size: -; DNA: TGTGCCATCAGTGAGCGGGACAGGGAGCCCTACACCTTC; CDR3: CAISERDREPYTF
J: TRBJ2-7; V: TRBV5-6; D: -; length: 12; size: -; DNA: TGTGCCAGCAGCTCACTTGAGGACGAGCAGTACTTC; CDR3: CASSSLEDEQYF
J: TRBJ2-5; V: TRBV15; D: -; length: 15; size: -; DNA: TGTGCCACCAGCCCTGACTGGCTGGGGCGGGAGACCCAGTACTTC; CDR3: CATSPDWLGRETQYF
J: TRBJ2-2; V: TRBV5-1; D: -; length: 12; size: -; DNA: TGCGCCAGCAACATGGGAGCCGGGGAGCTGTTTTTT; CDR3: CASNMGAGELFF
J: TRBJ2-7; V: TRBV19; D: -; length: 17; size: -; DNA: TGTGCCAGTAGTCCAGACTCCTGGCAGGGGCGGGTTCTCGAGCAGTACTTC; CDR3: CASSPDSWQGRVLEQYF
J: TRBJ1-5; V: TRBV3-1/TRBV3-2; D: TRBD1; length: 15; size: -; DNA: TGTGCCAGCAGCCCCGGACAGGGTGTGAATCAGCCCCAGCATTTT; CDR3: CASSPGQGVNQPQHF
J: TRBJ1-6; V: TRBV3-1/TRBV3-2; D: -; length: 15; size: -; DNA: TGTGCCAGCAGCCAAGATACCAGGGTAGGTTCACCCCTCCACTTT; CDR3: CASSQDTRVGSPLHF
J: TRBJ1-3; V: TRBV5-1; D: -; length: 14; size: -; DNA: TGCGCCAGCGGCCAGGGCTCTTCTGGAAACACCATATATTTT; CDR3: CASGQGSSGNTIYF
J: TRBJ2-5; V: TRBV5-1; D: TRBD1; length: 12; size: -; DNA: TGCGCCAGCGGGGACAGGGGGGAGACCCAGTACTTC; CDR3: CASGDRGETQYF
J: TRBJ2-7; V: TRBV4-2; D: TRBD2; length: 16; size: -; DNA: TGTGCCAGCAGCCCCCACAAGGGGACTAGCTTTAACGAGCAGTACTTC; CDR3: CASSPHKGTSFNEQYF
J: TRBJ1-1; V: TRBV11-2; D: -; length: 14; size: -; DNA: TGTGCCAGCAGTCCAGGGAGGTGGAACACTGAAGCTTTCTTT; CDR3: CASSPGRWNTEAFF
J: TRBJ2-1; V: TRBV30; D: -; length: 13; size: -; DNA: TGTGCCTGGAGTGTACAGGGGGGGAATGAGCAGTTCTTC; CDR3: CAWSVQGGNEQFF
J: TRBJ2-2; V: TRBV2; D: -; length: 15; size: -; DNA: TGTGCCAGCAATAAAGACAGGACGAACACCGGGGAGCTGTTTTTT; CDR3: CASNKDRTNTGELFF
J: TRBJ1-6; V: TRBV10-3; D: -; length: 13; size: -; DNA: TGTGCCATCAGCGTTCGGATGGAGTCACCCCTCCACTTT; CDR3: CAISVRMESPLHF
J: TRBJ1-2; V: TRBV24-1; D: -; length: 15; size: -; DNA: TGTGCCACCAGTGGGGCGGGGCGAACTAACTATGGCTACACCTTC; CDR3: CATSGAGRTNYGYTF
J: TRBJ1-4; V: TRBV28; D: -; length: 13; size: -; DNA: TGTGCCAGCAGGATTACAGGGTATGAAAAACTGTTTTTT; CDR3: CASRITGYEKLFF
J: TRBJ2-2; V: TRBV30; D: -; length: 14; size: -; DNA: TGTGCCTGGAGTGTAGGGCCGGGGACCGGGGAGCTGTTTTTT; CDR3: CAWSVGPGTGELFF
J: TRBJ1-1; V: TRBV10-2; D: -; length: 13; size: -; DNA: TGCGCCAGCAGTGAACGAGGGGGCACTGAAGCTTTCTTT; CDR3: CASSERGGTEAFF
J: TRBJ1-1; V: TRBV4-3; D: TRBD1; length: 16; size: -; DNA: TGCGCCAGCAGCCAACTCCACAGGGGGAAGAACACTGAAGCTTTCTTT; CDR3: CASSQLHRGKNTEAFF
J: TRBJ2-1; V: TRBV5-4; D: TRBD2; length: 13; size: -; DNA: TGTGCCAGCAGCGCGGGGGGTGTCAATGAGCAGTTCTTC; CDR3: CASSAGGVNEQFF
J: TRBJ2-5; V: TRBV9; D: TRBD1; length: 15; size: -; DNA: TGTGCCAGCAGCGCAACCGGGACAGGAGAAGAGACCCAGTACTTC; CDR3: CASSATGTGEETQYF
J: TRBJ2-2; V: TRBV18; D: TRBD1; length: 15; size: -; DNA: TGTGCCAGCTCACCTCGGGGACAGTACACCGGGGAGCTGTTTTTT; CDR3: CASSPRGQYTGELFF
J: TRBJ2-7; V: TRBV29-1; D: -; length: 14; size: -; DNA: TGCAGCGTTGAAGTAGCGGCGCGAGACTACGAGCAGTACTTC; CDR3: CSVEVAARDYEQYF
J: TRBJ1-6; V: TRBV3-1/TRBV3-2; D: -; length: 16; size: -; DNA: TGTGCCAGCAGCCAAGAAGTGCCGGTTCCAGGCTCACCCCTCCACTTT; CDR3: CASSQEVPVPGSPLHF
J: TRBJ1-2; V: TRBV5-4; D: TRBD1; length: 16; size: -; DNA: TGTGCCAGCAGCACGGGACAGGGGGCCCTACTCTATGGCTACACCTTC; CDR3: CASSTGQGALLYGYTF
J: TRBJ1-4; V: TRBV6-2/TRBV6-3; D: -; length: 15; size: -; DNA: TGTGCCAGCAGTTCGAATCGCGGGGGAGTCGAAAAACTGTTTTTT; CDR3: CASSSNRGGVEKLFF
J: TRBJ1-1; V: TRBV9; D: -; length: 14; size: -; DNA: TGTGCCAGCAGTCTAACAGGTGACCACACTGAAGCTTTCTTT; CDR3: CASSLTGDHTEAFF
J: TRBJ1-2; V: TRBV7-2; D: TRBD1; length: 13; size: -; DNA: TGTGCCAGCACCCTGACAGGGTGGGATGGCTACACCTTC; CDR3: CASTLTGWDGYTF
J: TRBJ1-1; V: TRBV2; D: -; length: 13; size: -; DNA: TGTGCCAGCAGAGAAAACCGGGAGCTCCTGGCTTTCTTT; CDR3: CASRENRELLAFF
J: TRBJ1-1; V: TRBV25-1; D: -; length: 14; size: -; DNA: TGTGCCAGCAACCCCGCGGGGGGTGAGACTGAAGCTTTCTTT; CDR3: CASNPAGGETEAFF
J: TRBJ1-2; V: TRBV6-5; D: -; length: 13; size: few; DNA: TGTGCCAGCAGTCGGTCGATCGCCGGTGGCTACACCTTC; CDR3: CASSRSIAGGYTF
J: TRBJ1-1; V: TRBV6-5; D: -; length: 15; size: -; DNA: TGTGCCAGCAGTCCCCGGGAGAAGGGGTGGTCTGAAGCTTTCTTT; CDR3: CASSPREKGWSEAFF
J: TRBJ2-1; V: TRBV7-2; D: -; length: 15; size: -; DNA: TGTGCCAGCAGCTTAGGTGGGGGGGCCCAAAATGAGCAGTTCTTC; CDR3: CASSLGGGAQNEQFF
J: TRBJ1-2; V: TRBV9; D: -; length: 17; size: many; DNA: TGTGCCAGCAGCGTAGCCGCAGGGGACCGCTTTAACTATGGCTACACCTTC; CDR3: CASSVAAGDRFNYGYTF
J: TRBJ2-6; V: TRBV19; D: -; length: 17; size: -; DNA: TGTGCCAGTAGTATAGATGGACAGAGCTCTGGGGCCAACGTCCTGACTTTC; CDR3: CASSIDGQSSGANVLTF